In this sample, the clone carrying this T cell receptor beta chain turned up once. The antigen remains unidentified. The CDR3 is 15 amino acids. Trimming took 2 bases from V and 4 from J, leaving 14 bases between them. The germline V gene has CDR1 SEHNR and CDR2 FQNEAQ (reference sequence). The record originates from a study of CD8+ T cells in alopecia areata. cDNA reverse transcribed from extracted RNA served as the sequencing template. Method: immunoSEQ multiplex PCR; TCRdb's copy keeps in-frame clones and lacks some. The table has 100,000 to 120,000 clones, approximately 60% seen once; the top ten hold 20% to 25%. Study-level results: Mice gave a clearer picture of TCR sharing than patients did, possibly for HLA-related reasons. Normal scalp had lower clonality than lesional scalp, with alopecia totalis/universalis lesions showing this most strongly.

The sequencing input was CD8+ T cells sorted from blood. The chain recombines TRBV7-9 with TRBJ2-5; D remains ambiguous. The TCR sequence derives from a human donor in good health. CDR3 coding DNA: TGTGCCAGCAGCTTATTAGGTCGATCGGGAGAGACCCAGTACTTC. Protein product: CASSLLGRSGETQYF. Based on the CDR3 plus reference TRBV7-9 and TRBJ2-5, the full variable domain is DTGVSQNPRHKITKRGQNVTFRCDPISEHNRLYWYRQTLGQGPEFLTYFQNEAQLEKSRLLSDRFSAERPKGSFSTLEIQRTEQGDSAMYLCASSLLGRSGETQYFGPGTRLLVL.